Sequencing of this TCR beta chain was carried out in a study of T cells in Graves' hyperthyroidism and ophthalmopathy. The length of the CDR3 is 15 residues. V shed 1 base and J shed 7 bases, with 11 bases lying between them. Germline assignment: CDR1 LGHDT and CDR2 YNNKEL (reference sequence). Researchers amplified the TCR beta CDR3 regions from RNA transcripts. The TCR CDR3 was amplified in a first-round RT-PCR using the HTBI primer set. Using its own MiXCR run on the multiplex PCR reads, TCRdb lists one record per CDR3 protein. The table records around 400,000 distinct CDR3 sequences, 20% to 30% of them present only once.

Sequencing was done on a sample of blood. The clonotype originates from a man between 50 and 59 years old with Graves' hyperthyroidism. The chain couples TRBV3-1 to TRBJ1-6; D is possibly TRBD1 (5 bases). The CDR3 sequence: CASSQGWGGNSPLHF. The CDR3 nucleotides read TGTGCCAGCAGCCAAGGATGGGGCGGGAATTCACCCCTCCACTTT.